This T cell receptor (beta chain) was found in a study of molecular identifiers for immune sequencing clone quantification. General observations from the study: Effector cells had over 98% of their molecules in clones above 20 RNA copies, while naive cells had under 1%. Spiked Jurkat TCR RNA equivalent to one cell was reportedly detectable in about a million naive cells.

Many counts were recorded for this clonotype. What it recognizes is unknown. Naive CD8 library inputs spanned 20,000 to 1,000,000 sorted cells and 10%, 30% or 50% RNA. V gave up 2 bases and J gave up 13 bases; unmatched junction bases: 8. The CDR3 covers 15 residues. Germline V gives CDR1 SGHTA, CDR2 FQGNSA. TCRdb recomputed calls from the PCR reads with MiXCR, one row per CDR3 protein. The table has 550,000 to 750,000 distinct CDR3 sequences, just under 20% seen once. This chain connects TRBV7-2 to TRBJ2-5; TRBD2 agrees at 15 bases. Specimen: naive CD8+ T cells from blood, with Jurkat cell RNA spiked in. Sample subset: FACS-sorted CD8+CD4-CCR7+CD45RA+ naive T cells. The sequence was collected from a human donor in good health. Some libraries in this study had Jurkat cell RNA spiked in. The CDR3 here is CASSLPGLAGGRSYF. Here the CDR3 DNA reads TGTGCCAGCAGCTTACCGGGACTAGCGGGGGGCCGCTCGTACTTC.